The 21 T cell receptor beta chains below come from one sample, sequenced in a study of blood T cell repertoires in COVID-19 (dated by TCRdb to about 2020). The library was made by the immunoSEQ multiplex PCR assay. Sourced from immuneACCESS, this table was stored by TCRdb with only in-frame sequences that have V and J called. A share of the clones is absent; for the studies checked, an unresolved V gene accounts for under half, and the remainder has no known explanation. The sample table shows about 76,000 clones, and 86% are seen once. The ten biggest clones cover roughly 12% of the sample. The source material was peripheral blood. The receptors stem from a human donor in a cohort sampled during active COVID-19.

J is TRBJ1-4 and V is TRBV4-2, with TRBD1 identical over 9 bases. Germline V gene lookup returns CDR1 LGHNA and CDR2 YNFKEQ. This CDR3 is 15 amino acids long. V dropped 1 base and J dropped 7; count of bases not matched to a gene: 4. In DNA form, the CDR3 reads TGTGCCAGCAGCCAAGGGGGACAGGGCGGTGAAAAACTGTTTTTT. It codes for CASSQGGQGGEKLFF.

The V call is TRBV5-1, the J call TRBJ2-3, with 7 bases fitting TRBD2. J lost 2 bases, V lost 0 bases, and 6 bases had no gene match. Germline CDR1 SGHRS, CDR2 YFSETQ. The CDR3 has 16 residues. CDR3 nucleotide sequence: TGCGCCAGCAGCTTGGGATCTAGCGGCCTCACAGATACGCAGTATTTT. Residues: CASSLGSSGLTDTQYF.

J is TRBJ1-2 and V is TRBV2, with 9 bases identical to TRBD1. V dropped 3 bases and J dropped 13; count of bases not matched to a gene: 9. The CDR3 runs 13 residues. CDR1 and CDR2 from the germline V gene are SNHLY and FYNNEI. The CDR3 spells CASSERTGEGGTF. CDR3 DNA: TGTGCCAGCAGTGAGAGGACAGGGGAAGGTGGCACCTTC.

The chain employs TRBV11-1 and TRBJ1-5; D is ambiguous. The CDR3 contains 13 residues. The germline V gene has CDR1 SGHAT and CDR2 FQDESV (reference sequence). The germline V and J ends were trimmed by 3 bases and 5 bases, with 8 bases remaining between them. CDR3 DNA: TGTGCCAGCAGCTTGCGCGTTGATCAGCCCCAGCATTTT. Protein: CASSLRVDQPQHF.

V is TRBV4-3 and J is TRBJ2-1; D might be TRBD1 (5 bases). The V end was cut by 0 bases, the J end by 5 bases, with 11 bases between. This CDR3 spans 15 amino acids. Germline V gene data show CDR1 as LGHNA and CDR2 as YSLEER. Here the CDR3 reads CASSQDVDIDNEQFF. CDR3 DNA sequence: TGCGCCAGCAGCCAAGATGTGGACATTGACAATGAGCAGTTCTTC.

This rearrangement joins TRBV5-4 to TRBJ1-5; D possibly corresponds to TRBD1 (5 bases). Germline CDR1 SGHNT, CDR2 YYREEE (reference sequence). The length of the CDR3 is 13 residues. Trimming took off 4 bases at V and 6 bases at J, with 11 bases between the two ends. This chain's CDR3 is CASSPGHGQPQHF. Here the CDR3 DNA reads TGTGCCAGCAGCCCAGGGCACGGTCAGCCCCAGCATTTT.

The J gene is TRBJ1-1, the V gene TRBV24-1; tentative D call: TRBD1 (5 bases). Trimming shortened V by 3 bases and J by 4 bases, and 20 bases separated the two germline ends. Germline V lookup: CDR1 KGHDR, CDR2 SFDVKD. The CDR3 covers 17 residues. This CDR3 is CATSDAGTPFGGTEAFF. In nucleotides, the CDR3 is TGTGCCACCAGTGATGCCGGGACCCCTTTCGGGGGCACTGAAGCTTTCTTT.

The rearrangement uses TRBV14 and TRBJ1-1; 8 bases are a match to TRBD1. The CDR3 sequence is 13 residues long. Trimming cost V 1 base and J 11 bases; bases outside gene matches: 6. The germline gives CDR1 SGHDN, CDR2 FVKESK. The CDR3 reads CASSQGGTGRAFF. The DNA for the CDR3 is TGTGCCAGCAGCCAAGGGGGGACAGGACGGGCTTTCTTT.

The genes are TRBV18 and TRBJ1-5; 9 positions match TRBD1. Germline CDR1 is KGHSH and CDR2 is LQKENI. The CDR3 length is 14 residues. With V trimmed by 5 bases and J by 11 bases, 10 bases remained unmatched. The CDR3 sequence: CASSKGTGPLAQHF. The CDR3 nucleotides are TGTGCCAGCTCAAAAGGGACAGGGCCGCTAGCCCAGCATTTT.

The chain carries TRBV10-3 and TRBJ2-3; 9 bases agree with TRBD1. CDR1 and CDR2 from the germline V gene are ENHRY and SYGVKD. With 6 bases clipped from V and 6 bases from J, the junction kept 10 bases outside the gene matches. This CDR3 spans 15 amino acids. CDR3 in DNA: TGTGCCATCAGGGGGGGACAGGGATTCGAGGATACGCAGTATTTT. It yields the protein CAIRGGQGFEDTQYF.

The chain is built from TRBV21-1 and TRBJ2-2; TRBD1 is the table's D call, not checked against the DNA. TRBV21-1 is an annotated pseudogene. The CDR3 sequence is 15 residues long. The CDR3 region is CASSNGTGSSEELFF. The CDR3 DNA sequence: TGTGCCAGCAGCAACGGGACAGGGTCTTCAGAGGAGCTGTTTTTT.

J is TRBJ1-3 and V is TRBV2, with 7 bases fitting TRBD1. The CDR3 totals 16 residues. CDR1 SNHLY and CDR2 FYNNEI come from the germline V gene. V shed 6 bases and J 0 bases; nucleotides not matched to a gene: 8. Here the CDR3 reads CASSRDSRTSGNTIYF. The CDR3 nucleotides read TGTGCCAGCAGCCGGGACAGCCGTACCTCTGGAAACACCATATATTTT. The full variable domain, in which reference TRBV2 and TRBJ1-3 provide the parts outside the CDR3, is EPEVTQTPSHQVTQMGQEVILRCVPISNHLYFYWYRQILGQKVEFLVSFYNNEISEKSEIFDDQFSVERPDGSNFTLKIRSTKLEDSAMYFCASSRDSRTSGNTIYFGEGSWLTVV.

The CDR3 DNA reads TGTGCCAGCAGTGACGAGGGGGGGGCCTCCGCAGATACGCAGTATTTT. It yields the protein CASSDEGGASADTQYF. The V gene is TRBV6-4, the J gene TRBJ2-3; a weak D match, TRBD2 (7 bases). V lost 2 bases and J 4 bases, leaving 16 bases between the germline ends. This CDR3 region has 16 residues. Germline V gives CDR1 MRHNA, CDR2 SNTAGT.

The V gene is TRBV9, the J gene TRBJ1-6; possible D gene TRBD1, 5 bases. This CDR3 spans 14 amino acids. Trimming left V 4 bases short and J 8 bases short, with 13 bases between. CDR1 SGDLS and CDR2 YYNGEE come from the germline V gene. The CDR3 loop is CASSFRDQDSPLHF. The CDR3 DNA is TGTGCCAGCAGCTTCAGGGATCAGGATTCACCCCTCCACTTT.

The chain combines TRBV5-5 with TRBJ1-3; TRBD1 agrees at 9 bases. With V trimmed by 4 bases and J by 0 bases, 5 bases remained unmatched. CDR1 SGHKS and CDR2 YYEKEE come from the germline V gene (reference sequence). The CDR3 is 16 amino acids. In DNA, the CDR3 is TGTGCCAGCAGCCATGGGACAGGGATCTCTGGAAACACCATATATTTT. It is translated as CASSHGTGISGNTIYF.

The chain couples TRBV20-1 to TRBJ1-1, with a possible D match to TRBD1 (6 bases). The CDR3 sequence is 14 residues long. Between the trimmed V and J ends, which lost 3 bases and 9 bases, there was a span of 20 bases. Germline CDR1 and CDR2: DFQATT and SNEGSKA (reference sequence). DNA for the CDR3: TGCAGTGCTAGTGAGGGGACAAGGGGTGATCAAGCTTTCTTT. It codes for CSASEGTRGDQAFF.

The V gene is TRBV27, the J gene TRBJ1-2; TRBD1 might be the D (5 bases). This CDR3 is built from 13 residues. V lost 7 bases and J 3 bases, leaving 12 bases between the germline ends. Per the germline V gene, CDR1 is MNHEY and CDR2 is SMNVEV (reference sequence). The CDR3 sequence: CASTPGTYYGYTF. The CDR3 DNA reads TGTGCCAGCACTCCTGGGACTTACTATGGCTACACCTTC.

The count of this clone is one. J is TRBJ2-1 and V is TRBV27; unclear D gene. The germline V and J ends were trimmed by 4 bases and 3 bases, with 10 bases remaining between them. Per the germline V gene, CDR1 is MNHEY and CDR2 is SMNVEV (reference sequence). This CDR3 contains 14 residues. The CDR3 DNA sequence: TGTGCCAGCAGTTACGGCGGTCTCTACAATGAGCAGTTCTTC. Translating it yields CASSYGGLYNEQFF.

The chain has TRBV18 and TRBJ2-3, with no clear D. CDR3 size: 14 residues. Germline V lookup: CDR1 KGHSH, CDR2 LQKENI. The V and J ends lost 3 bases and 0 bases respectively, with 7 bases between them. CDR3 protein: CASSPGRSTDTQYF. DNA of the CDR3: TGTGCCAGCTCACCGGGCAGGAGCACAGATACGCAGTATTTT.

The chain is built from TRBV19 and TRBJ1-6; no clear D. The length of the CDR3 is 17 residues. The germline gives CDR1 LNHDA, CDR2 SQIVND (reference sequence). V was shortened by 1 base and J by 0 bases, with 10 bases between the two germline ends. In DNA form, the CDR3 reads TGTGCCAGTAGTATAGGTAGACACAGCTCCTATAATTCACCCCTCCACTTT. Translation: CASSIGRHSSYNSPLHF.

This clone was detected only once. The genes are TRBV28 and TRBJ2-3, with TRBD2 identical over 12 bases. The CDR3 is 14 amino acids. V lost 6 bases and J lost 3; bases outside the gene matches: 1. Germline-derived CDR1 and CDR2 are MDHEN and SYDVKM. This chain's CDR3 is CASSTSGGTDTQYF. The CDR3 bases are TGTGCCAGCAGCACTAGCGGGGGGACAGATACGCAGTATTTT.